A selection of T cell receptor beta chains follows, all from one sample in a study of spatial heterogeneity in lung cancer. Each CDR3 protein is one row after TCRdb ran MiXCR on the 5' RACE reads. The table includes around 20,000 distinct CDR3 sequences, 8.5% to 10% detected once. The input for sequencing was PBMCs, taken at follow-up. These receptors were obtained from a male donor with early-stage non-small cell lung cancer. The conserved cysteine and the conserved F or W are not part of the CDR3 here. The order of the fields is CDR3 length, V gene, J gene, CDR3 protein.

CDR3 length: 13
V gene: TRBV4-3
J gene: TRBJ2-5
CDR3 protein: ASSQDVGGGETQY

CDR3 length: 10
V gene: TRBV5-1
J gene: TRBJ2-7
CDR3 protein: ASSGDTYEQY

CDR3 length: 10
V gene: TRBV7-6
J gene: TRBJ2-2
CDR3 protein: ASSLRTGELF

CDR3 length: 13
V gene: TRBV18
J gene: TRBJ2-1
CDR3 protein: ASSPIQGTDNEQF

CDR3 length: 11
V gene: TRBV27
J gene: TRBJ2-5
CDR3 protein: ASSTSFLETQY

CDR3 length: 12
V gene: TRBV12-3/TRBV12-4
J gene: TRBJ2-1
CDR3 protein: ASSPSGLPNEQF

CDR3 length: 13
V gene: TRBV20-1
J gene: TRBJ1-2
CDR3 protein: SAPLLRDGNYGYT

CDR3 length: 13
V gene: TRBV4-1
J gene: TRBJ2-5
CDR3 protein: ASSQASGRRETQY

CDR3 length: 13
V gene: TRBV5-1
J gene: TRBJ2-3
CDR3 protein: ASSQGDRRTDTQY

CDR3 length: 14
V gene: TRBV9
J gene: TRBJ1-4
CDR3 protein: ASSATPGAANEKLF

CDR3 length: 13
V gene: TRBV19
J gene: TRBJ1-5
CDR3 protein: ASSSDRGPGQPQH

CDR3 length: 13
V gene: TRBV11-2
J gene: TRBJ1-1
CDR3 protein: ASSSQAATPAEAF

CDR3 length: 13
V gene: TRBV24-1
J gene: TRBJ1-1
CDR3 protein: ATSSGSRVDTEAF

CDR3 length: 12
V gene: TRBV4-2
J gene: TRBJ2-4
CDR3 protein: ASSPGDAYKVQY

CDR3 length: 11
V gene: TRBV5-5
J gene: TRBJ1-1
CDR3 protein: ASSLTGGGKTF

CDR3 length: 11
V gene: TRBV11-3
J gene: TRBJ1-1
CDR3 protein: ASSSSRDTEAF

CDR3 length: 10
V gene: TRBV20-1
J gene: TRBJ2-4
CDR3 protein: SANLEADIQY

CDR3 length: 13
V gene: TRBV15
J gene: TRBJ1-5
CDR3 protein: ATSRGGGQQQAQH

CDR3 length: 11
V gene: TRBV7-8
J gene: TRBJ2-1
CDR3 protein: ASRGTGNNEQF

CDR3 length: 12
V gene: TRBV28
J gene: TRBJ2-1
CDR3 protein: ASLGTVAYNEQF

CDR3 length: 13
V gene: TRBV28
J gene: TRBJ1-5
CDR3 protein: ASSQEFYSNQPQH

CDR3 length: 13
V gene: TRBV6-2/TRBV6-3
J gene: TRBJ1-5
CDR3 protein: ASSYEGAGAQPQH

CDR3 length: 11
V gene: TRBV7-9
J gene: TRBJ1-1
CDR3 protein: ASSFPGAREAF

CDR3 length: 14
V gene: TRBV5-8
J gene: TRBJ2-2
CDR3 protein: ASSPRDRAPTGELF

CDR3 length: 11
V gene: TRBV29-1
J gene: TRBJ2-1
CDR3 protein: SVEFPGDNEQF

CDR3 length: 13
V gene: TRBV6-1
J gene: TRBJ2-5
CDR3 protein: ASRRSLAVQETQY

CDR3 length: 15
V gene: TRBV27
J gene: TRBJ2-7
CDR3 protein: ASSPMLQGGSTYEQY

CDR3 length: 13
V gene: TRBV13
J gene: TRBJ2-3
CDR3 protein: ASSSRGLGTDTQY

CDR3 length: 12
V gene: TRBV5-4
J gene: TRBJ1-1
CDR3 protein: ASSLVGKNTEAF

CDR3 length: 14
V gene: TRBV7-2
J gene: TRBJ2-6
CDR3 protein: ASSLAWSSGANVLT

CDR3 length: 12
V gene: TRBV6-5
J gene: TRBJ2-3
CDR3 protein: ASSSPGLTDTQY

CDR3 length: 10
V gene: TRBV6-4
J gene: TRBJ2-1
CDR3 protein: ASSGQGNEQF

CDR3 length: 12
V gene: TRBV7-9
J gene: TRBJ1-6
CDR3 protein: ASSLKANNSPLH

CDR3 length: 10
V gene: TRBV15
J gene: TRBJ1-3
CDR3 protein: ATGTSGNTIY

CDR3 length: 14
V gene: TRBV28
J gene: TRBJ2-3
CDR3 protein: ASSGGVAGWADTQY

CDR3 length: 12
V gene: TRBV5-1
J gene: TRBJ2-5
CDR3 protein: ASSPRGAQETQY

CDR3 length: 13
V gene: TRBV2
J gene: TRBJ2-6
CDR3 protein: ASSEQGSGANVLT

CDR3 length: 13
V gene: TRBV28
J gene: TRBJ2-7
CDR3 protein: ASLTITGGSYEQY

CDR3 length: 9
V gene: TRBV6-1
J gene: TRBJ2-5
CDR3 protein: ASSERLGEY

CDR3 length: 14
V gene: TRBV20-1
J gene: TRBJ2-2
CDR3 protein: SARDQGAVGTGELF

CDR3 length: 14
V gene: TRBV4-3
J gene: TRBJ1-4
CDR3 protein: ASSQEEGSQREKLF

CDR3 length: 11
V gene: TRBV18
J gene: TRBJ2-7
CDR3 protein: ASSGDRADEQY

CDR3 length: 11
V gene: TRBV12-3/TRBV12-4
J gene: TRBJ1-1
CDR3 protein: ASSPSPESEAF

CDR3 length: 14
V gene: TRBV13
J gene: TRBJ2-3
CDR3 protein: ASSLRGTGDTDTQY

CDR3 length: 12
V gene: TRBV29-1
J gene: TRBJ2-3
CDR3 protein: SGRLAGGTDTQY

CDR3 length: 14
V gene: TRBV11-2
J gene: TRBJ2-1
CDR3 protein: ASSLDLTSGGYEQF

CDR3 length: 14
V gene: TRBV5-1
J gene: TRBJ2-1
CDR3 protein: ASSLLGGPSYNEQF

CDR3 length: 12
V gene: TRBV20-1
J gene: TRBJ2-7
CDR3 protein: SARDSPASYEQY

CDR3 length: 13
V gene: TRBV10-3
J gene: TRBJ2-5
CDR3 protein: AISDERQGGETQY

CDR3 length: 13
V gene: TRBV2
J gene: TRBJ2-1
CDR3 protein: ASSRLAGVGNEQF

CDR3 length: 13
V gene: TRBV6-6
J gene: TRBJ2-3
CDR3 protein: ASSYTSYSTDTQY

CDR3 length: 12
V gene: TRBV9
J gene: TRBJ2-1
CDR3 protein: ASSVSGENNEQF

CDR3 length: 15
V gene: TRBV4-1
J gene: TRBJ1-5
CDR3 protein: ASSQAVGTYSNQPQH

CDR3 length: 12
V gene: TRBV7-2
J gene: TRBJ1-6
CDR3 protein: ASTSQGAGSPLH

CDR3 length: 10
V gene: TRBV6-2/TRBV6-3
J gene: TRBJ1-4
CDR3 protein: ASSSPDEKLF

CDR3 length: 13
V gene: TRBV7-2
J gene: TRBJ1-5
CDR3 protein: ASSLFLGGGQPQH

CDR3 length: 13
V gene: TRBV4-3
J gene: TRBJ1-2
CDR3 protein: ASSRSTGGFYGYT

CDR3 length: 13
V gene: TRBV28
J gene: TRBJ1-5
CDR3 protein: ASSPSGKCNQPQH

CDR3 length: 11
V gene: TRBV10-3
J gene: TRBJ2-3
CDR3 protein: AISESQVDTQY

CDR3 length: 13
V gene: TRBV14
J gene: TRBJ2-3
CDR3 protein: ASNLGANYGDTQY